This entry lists 3 T cell receptor beta chains sequenced from one sample in a study of blood T cell repertoires in COVID-19. TCRdb keeps only in-frame clones here, not all; method: immunoSEQ multiplex PCR. The sample lists fewer than 150,000 clones, about 90% occurring once. Source material: peripheral blood. These receptors came from a man over 45 with active or convalescent COVID-19.

The V call is TRBV5-1, the J call TRBJ1-4; maybe TRBD1 (6 bases). The CDR3 totals 15 residues. Deletions cut 3 bases from V and 5 bases from J, with 14 bases between. CDR1 and CDR2 (germline): SGHRS, YFSETQ. In DNA form, the CDR3 reads TGCGCCAGCAGCTCATCAGGGGATTTGAATGAAAAACTGTTTTTT. This encodes CASSSSGDLNEKLFF.

This clone was picked up a small number of times. The chain links TRBV7-3 to TRBJ2-7; D perhaps matches TRBD2 (6 bases). With 0 bases removed from V and 2 bases from J, the gap between germline ends came to 17 bases. Germline loops: CDR1 SGHTA, CDR2 FQGTGA. The CDR3 consists of 17 residues. The CDR3 loop is CASSLTRAWRGTYEQYF. The DNA for the CDR3 is TGTGCCAGCAGCTTAACCCGTGCTTGGCGGGGAACCTACGAGCAGTACTTC. The full variable domain, rest sourced from reference TRBV7-3 and TRBJ2-7, is GAGVSQTPSNKVTEKGKYVELRCDPISGHTALYWYRQSLGQGPEFLIYFQGTGAADDSGLPNDRFFAVRPEGSVSTLKIQRTERGDSAVYLCASSLTRAWRGTYEQYFGPGTRLTVT.

This sequence joins TRBV6-6 and TRBJ1-1; 8 bases agree with TRBD1. V lost 6 bases and J lost 10; bases outside the gene matches: 4. This CDR3 has 11 amino acids. Germline V lookup: CDR1 MNHNY, CDR2 SVGAGI (reference sequence). CDR3: CASSNDRGAFF. Written as DNA, the CDR3 is TGTGCCAGCAGCAACGACAGGGGAGCTTTCTTT.